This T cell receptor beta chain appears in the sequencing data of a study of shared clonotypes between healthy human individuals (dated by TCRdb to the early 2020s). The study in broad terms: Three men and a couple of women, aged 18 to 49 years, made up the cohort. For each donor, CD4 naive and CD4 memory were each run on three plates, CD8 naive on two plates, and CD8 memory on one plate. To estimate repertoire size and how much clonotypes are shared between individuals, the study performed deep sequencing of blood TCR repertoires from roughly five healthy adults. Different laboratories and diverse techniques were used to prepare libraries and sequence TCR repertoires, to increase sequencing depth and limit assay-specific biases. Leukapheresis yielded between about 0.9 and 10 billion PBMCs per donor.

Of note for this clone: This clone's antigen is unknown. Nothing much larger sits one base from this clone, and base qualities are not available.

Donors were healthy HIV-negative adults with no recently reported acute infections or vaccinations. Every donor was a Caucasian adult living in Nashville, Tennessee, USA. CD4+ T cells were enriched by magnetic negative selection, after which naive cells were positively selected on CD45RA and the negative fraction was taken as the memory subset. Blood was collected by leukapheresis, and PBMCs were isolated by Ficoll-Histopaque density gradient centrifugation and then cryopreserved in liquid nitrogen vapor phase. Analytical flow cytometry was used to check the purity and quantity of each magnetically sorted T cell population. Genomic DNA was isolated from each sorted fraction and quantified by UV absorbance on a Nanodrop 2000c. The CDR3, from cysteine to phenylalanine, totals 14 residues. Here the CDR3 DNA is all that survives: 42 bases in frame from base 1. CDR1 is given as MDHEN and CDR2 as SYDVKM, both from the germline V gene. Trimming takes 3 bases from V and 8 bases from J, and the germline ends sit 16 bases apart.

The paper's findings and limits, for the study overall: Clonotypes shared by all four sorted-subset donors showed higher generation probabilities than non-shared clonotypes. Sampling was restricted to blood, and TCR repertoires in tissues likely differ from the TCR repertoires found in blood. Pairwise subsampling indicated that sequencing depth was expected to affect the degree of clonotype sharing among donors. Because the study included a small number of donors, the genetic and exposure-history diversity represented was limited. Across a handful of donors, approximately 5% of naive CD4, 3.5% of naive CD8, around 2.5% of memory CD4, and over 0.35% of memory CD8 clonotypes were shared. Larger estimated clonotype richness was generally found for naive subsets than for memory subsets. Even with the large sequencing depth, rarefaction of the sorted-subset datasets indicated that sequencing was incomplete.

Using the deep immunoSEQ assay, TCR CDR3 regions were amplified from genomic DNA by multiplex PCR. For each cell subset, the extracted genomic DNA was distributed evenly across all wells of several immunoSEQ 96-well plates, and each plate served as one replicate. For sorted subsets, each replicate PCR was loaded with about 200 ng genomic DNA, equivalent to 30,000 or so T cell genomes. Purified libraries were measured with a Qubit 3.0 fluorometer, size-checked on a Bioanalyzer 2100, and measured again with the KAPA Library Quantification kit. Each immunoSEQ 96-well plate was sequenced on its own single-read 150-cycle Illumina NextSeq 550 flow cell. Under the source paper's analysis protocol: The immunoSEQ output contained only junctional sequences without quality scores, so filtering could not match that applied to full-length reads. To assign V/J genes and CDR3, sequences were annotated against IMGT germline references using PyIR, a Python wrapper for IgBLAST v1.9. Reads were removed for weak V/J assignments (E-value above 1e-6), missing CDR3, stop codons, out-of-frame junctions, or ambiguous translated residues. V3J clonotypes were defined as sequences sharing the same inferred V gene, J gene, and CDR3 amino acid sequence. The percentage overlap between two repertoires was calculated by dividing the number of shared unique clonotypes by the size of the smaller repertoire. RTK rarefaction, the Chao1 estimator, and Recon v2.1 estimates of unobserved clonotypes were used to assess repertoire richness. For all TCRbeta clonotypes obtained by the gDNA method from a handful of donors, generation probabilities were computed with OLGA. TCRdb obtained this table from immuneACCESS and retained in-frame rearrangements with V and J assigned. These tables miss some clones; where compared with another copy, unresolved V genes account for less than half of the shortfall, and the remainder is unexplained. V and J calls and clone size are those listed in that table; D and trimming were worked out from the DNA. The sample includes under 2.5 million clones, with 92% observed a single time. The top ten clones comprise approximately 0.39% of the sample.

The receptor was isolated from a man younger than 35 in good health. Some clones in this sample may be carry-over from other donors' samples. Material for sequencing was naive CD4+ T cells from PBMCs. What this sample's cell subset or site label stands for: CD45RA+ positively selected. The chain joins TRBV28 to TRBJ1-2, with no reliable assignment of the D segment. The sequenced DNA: TGTGCCAGCAGTTTCCGGAGAGGGTTACGCGGCTACACCTTC. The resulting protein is CASSFRRGLRGYTF.